Following are 9 T cell receptor beta chains from one sample sequenced in a study of T cell changes during pregnancy in multiple sclerosis. The table came from immunoSEQ multiplex PCR; TCRdb's copy has only in-frame clones and leaves some out. Altogether some 70,000 clones are present, around nine tenths being singletons, with the ten largest covering over 3%. Specimen: peripheral blood, collected before pregnancy. The origin of the receptors is a female donor with multiple sclerosis, enrolled in a pregnancy study.

The chain couples TRBV7-9 to TRBJ2-1; 8 bases agree with TRBD2. J was trimmed by 6 bases and V by 5 bases; bases with no gene match: 12. CDR3 length: 16 residues. Germline V gene lookup returns CDR1 SEHNR and CDR2 FQNEAQ (reference sequence). DNA of the CDR3: TGTGCCAGCAGCCCGTCGATAGGGACTAGAAGCAATGAGCAGTTCTTC. Protein sequence: CASSPSIGTRSNEQFF.

The gene calls are TRBV30 and TRBJ1-2; 7 nucleotides line up with TRBD1. With V trimmed by 2 bases and J by 3 bases, 12 bases remained unmatched. Germline CDR1 and CDR2: GTSNPN and SVGIG (reference sequence). The CDR3 is made up of 16 amino acids. The CDR3 region has the DNA TGTGCCTGGAGTCCTCGAGGGGGCCTTCCCGACTATGGCTACACCTTC. Encoded protein: CAWSPRGGLPDYGYTF.

The gene calls are TRBV6-5 and TRBJ2-7, with TRBD1 matching 9 bases. V shed 5 bases, J shed 6 bases, and the junction held 5 bases outside the gene matches. This CDR3 is 13 amino acids long. Germline CDR1 MNHEY, CDR2 SVGAGI. The CDR3 region is CASSLRQGGEQYF. The CDR3 DNA reads TGTGCCAGCAGTCTCAGACAGGGGGGCGAGCAGTACTTC.

V usage is TRBV11-3 and J usage is TRBJ1-1, with 8 bases identical to TRBD1. The V gene end was trimmed by 3 bases and the J gene end by 4 bases; junction bases not matched to a gene: 1. The CDR3 has 13 residues. From germline, CDR1 is SGHNT and CDR2 YENEEA. The CDR3 coding sequence is TGTGCCAGCAGCTTCACAGGGGGCACTGAAGCTTTCTTT. Encoded protein: CASSFTGGTEAFF. Full variable domain (outside the CDR3, taken from reference TRBV11-3 and TRBJ1-1): EAGVVQSPRYKIIEKKQPVAFWCNPISGHNTLYWYLQNLGQGPELLIRYENEEAVDDSQLPKDRFSAERLKGVDSTLKIQPAELGDSAVYLCASSFTGGTEAFFGQGTRLTVV.

The chain links TRBV4-1 to TRBJ2-7, with 8 bases lining up with TRBD2. Trimming cost V 3 bases and J 4 bases; bases outside gene matches: 8. Looked up from germline, CDR1 is MGHRA and CDR2 is YSYEKL. The CDR3 spans 15 residues. The CDR3 loop is CASSQPAGGGYEQYF. The CDR3 bases are TGCGCCAGCAGCCAGCCTGCGGGGGGCGGATACGAGCAGTACTTC.

The rearrangement joins TRBV18 to TRBJ2-2; 15 bases align to TRBD2. With V trimmed by 2 bases and J by 7 bases, 11 bases remained unmatched. The germline gives CDR1 KGHSH, CDR2 LQKENI. This CDR3 has 19 amino acids. CDR3 region: CASSPSPGTSGRNGGELFF. The CDR3 coding sequence is TGTGCCAGCTCACCATCACCCGGGACTAGCGGGAGGAATGGCGGGGAGCTGTTTTTT.

This clone was detected only once. The CDR3 is CASSLMANTEAFF. The CDR3, as DNA: TGTGCCAGCAGCTTAATGGCGAACACTGAAGCTTTCTTT. The chain recombines TRBV7-6 with TRBJ1-1; D remains unclear. Between the trimmed V and J ends, which lost 2 bases and 1 base, there was a span of 5 bases. CDR1 SGHVS and CDR2 FNYEAQ come from the germline V gene. This CDR3 has 13 residues. Looking up the rest from reference TRBV7-6 and TRBJ1-1 gives the full variable domain: GAGVSQSPRYKVTKRGQDVALRCDPISGHVSLYWYRQALGQGPEFLTYFNYEAQQDKSGLPNDRFSAERPEGSISTLTIQRTEQRDSAMYRCASSLMANTEAFFGQGTRLTVV.

The chain links TRBV15 to TRBJ2-1; no reliable D call. The CDR3 runs to 13 residues. Per germline, CDR1 LNHNV and CDR2 YYDKDF (reference sequence). V was clipped by 6 bases and J by 0 bases, with 6 bases between them. CDR3 DNA: TGTGCCACCAGGGCCAGCTCCTACAATGAGCAGTTCTTC. As protein: CATRASSYNEQFF.

The genes are TRBV29-1 and TRBJ1-2; maybe TRBD1 (5 bases). Trimming cost V 4 bases and J 3 bases, with 12 bases left between them. The V gene's germline CDR1 is SQVTM and CDR2 ANQGSEA. The CDR3 extends over 13 amino acids. The CDR3 nucleotides read TGCAGCGTTGGGGGGGGAGGAGACTATGGCTACACCTTC. The encoded protein is CSVGGGGDYGYTF.